These T cell receptor beta chains were read from a single sample in a study of blood T cell repertoires in COVID-19. Profiled with immunoSEQ multiplex PCR; TCRdb holds only in-frame clones, not every one. This table holds about 500,000 clones, about 90% found once. Sample: PBMCs or T cells enriched from blood (not recorded which). These receptor sequences come from a woman in her late teens or twenties who had recovered from COVID-19. Each CDR3 is given without its conserved first and last residue.

cdr3_aa	j_call	v_call
ASSLWTGGDYEQY	TRBJ2-7	TRBV6-5
ASSSLGGGELF	TRBJ2-2	TRBV6-2/TRBV6-3
ASSTRRGTGDEKLF	TRBJ1-4	TRBV19
ASSDGANYGYT	TRBJ1-2	TRBV6-4
ASSQRGSSTGELF	TRBJ2-2	TRBV28
ASSVGLAGGPWF	TRBJ2-1	TRBV9
ASSWKPGADYEQY	TRBJ2-7	TRBV7-2
ASTMGGGRTDTQY	TRBJ2-3	TRBV6-5
ASSQRGTGGSGNTIY	TRBJ1-3	TRBV4-1
ASAVYSNQPQH	TRBJ1-5	TRBV12-3/TRBV12-4
AITPDRVANYGYT	TRBJ1-2	TRBV10-3
ASSQGPAAAQH	TRBJ1-5	TRBV4-1
ASSFGQGGYGYT	TRBJ1-2	TRBV7-9
AISGEMGTVFYEQY	TRBJ2-7	TRBV10-3
ASSLAQGTNSPLH	TRBJ1-6	TRBV7-2
ASTSSFFRQGASIGNTIY	TRBJ1-3	TRBV28
ASSQGRLFPYEQY	TRBJ2-7	TRBV3-1/TRBV3-2
ASSSQGAYFDEQF	TRBJ2-1	TRBV5-1
ASSSYFQGNTEAF	TRBJ1-1	TRBV7-2
ATTTRQVFSNQPQH	TRBJ1-5	TRBV28
AWSFGAGGGETQY	TRBJ2-5	TRBV30
ASSTGQEYPYEQY	TRBJ2-7	TRBV5-1
ASASGYLGNTIY	TRBJ1-3	TRBV10-3
ATSSGLAAEQF	TRBJ2-1	TRBV15
ASSLLAGSAYEQY	TRBJ2-7	TRBV5-1
ASGSYGYEQY	TRBJ2-7	TRBV25-1
ASSYNAGTEAF	TRBJ1-1	TRBV27
ASSPGQSNYGYT	TRBJ1-2	TRBV4-1
ASSSRQGLTEAF	TRBJ1-1	TRBV28
ASSLDNEAF	TRBJ1-1	TRBV5-4
ASREGQDYGYT	TRBJ1-2	TRBV28
ASSPPATGGDTQY	TRBJ2-3	TRBV18
ASSQEPGEGTEAF	TRBJ1-1	TRBV4-2
ASSLSGEQY	TRBJ2-7	TRBV5-1
ASSVEDRANGYT	TRBJ1-2	TRBV9
ASSFSITLMNTEAF	TRBJ1-1	TRBV5-6
ASSSPTGTNTEAF	TRBJ1-1	TRBV28
ASSPRTSEGVEQY	TRBJ2-7	TRBV19
ASSFGRGSTEAF	TRBJ1-1	TRBV11-2
ASRTRTGRRATEAF	TRBJ1-1	TRBV19
ASSLEPDTEAF	TRBJ1-1	TRBV5-1
ASSRSTDPLLKQY	TRBJ2-7	TRBV7-2
ASSWSRTSGGANEQF	TRBJ2-1	TRBV5-1
ASSLDRGPQQY	TRBJ2-7	TRBV2
ASSPSKGGTEEQY	TRBJ2-7	TRBV25-1
ASSLDPGGTDTQY	TRBJ2-3	TRBV3-1/TRBV3-2
ASSLAGTSYEQY	TRBJ2-7	TRBV5-6
ASSEGGKLF	TRBJ1-4	TRBV2
ASSQVGGGREKLF	TRBJ1-4	TRBV3-1/TRBV3-2
ASSLEGRGMNEQF	TRBJ2-1	TRBV7-9
ASRDSGGLEQF	TRBJ2-1	TRBV2
AISEYGTGSGTEAF	TRBJ1-1	TRBV10-3
ASSRQGGYNEQF	TRBJ2-1	TRBV6-5
ASSPRGEVGYT	TRBJ1-2	TRBV18
ASSIGGEDTEAF	TRBJ1-1	TRBV19
ATGTVAFEAF	TRBJ1-1	TRBV2